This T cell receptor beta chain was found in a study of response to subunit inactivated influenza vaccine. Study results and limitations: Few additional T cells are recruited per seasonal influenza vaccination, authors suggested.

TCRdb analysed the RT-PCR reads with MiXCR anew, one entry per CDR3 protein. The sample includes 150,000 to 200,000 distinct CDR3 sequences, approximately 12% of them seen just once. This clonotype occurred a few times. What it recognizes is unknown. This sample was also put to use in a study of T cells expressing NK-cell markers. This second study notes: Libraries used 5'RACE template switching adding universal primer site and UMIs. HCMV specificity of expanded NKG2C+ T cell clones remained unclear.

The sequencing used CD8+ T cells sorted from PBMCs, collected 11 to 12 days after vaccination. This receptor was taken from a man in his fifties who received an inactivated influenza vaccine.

This chain's CDR3 is CASSQEWAATNEKLFF. As DNA, the CDR3 is TGCGCCAGCAGCCAAGAATGGGCAGCAACTAATGAAAAACTGTTTTTT. The chain recombines TRBV4-3 with TRBJ1-4; D not resolved. The germline gives CDR1 LGHNA, CDR2 YSLEER. The CDR3 totals 16 residues. Trimming took 0 bases from V and 0 from J, leaving 8 bases between them.